Presented here are 14 T cell receptor beta chains from one specimen sequenced in a study of Graves' ophthalmopathy and Graves' hyperthyroidism. CDR3 regions of TCR beta were amplified from RNA transcripts. HTBI primers served in a first-round RT-PCR, which a second-round multiplex PCR followed. TCRdb processed the multiplex PCR reads anew with MiXCR; each CDR3 protein has one entry. The sample lists 350,000 to 450,000 distinct CDR3 sequences; approximately 16% were seen once. The sequenced sample consisted of peripheral blood. The receptors come from a woman between 18 and 29 years old with Graves' ophthalmopathy.

This clonotype has ten or more counts. This chain links TRBV7-2 with TRBJ2-5; possible D gene TRBD2, 5 bases. CDR1 and CDR2 from the germline V gene are SGHTA and FQGNSA. The length of the CDR3 is 15 residues. V lost 0 bases and J lost 5, with 13 bases in between. CDR3 sequence (DNA): TGTGCCAGCAGCTTAGCGGGGAGAATTCTGGAGACCCAGTACTTC. This gives the protein CASSLAGRILETQYF.

This clonotype was observed many times. This sequence joins TRBV29-1 and TRBJ2-5, with D possibly TRBD1 on 5 matching bases. CDR1 SQVTM and CDR2 ANQGSEA come from the germline V gene. Trimming shortened V by 3 bases and J by 5 bases, and 10 bases separated the two germline ends. This CDR3 spans 12 amino acids. The CDR3 nucleotides are TGCAGCGTTGAGGCAGGGTGGGAGACCCAGTACTTC. As protein: CSVEAGWETQYF.

This clonotype was picked up many times. This chain links TRBV5-1 with TRBJ1-1, with D unresolved. V was shortened by 4 bases and J by 3 bases, with 13 bases between the two germline ends. The germline V gene has CDR1 SGHRS and CDR2 YFSETQ. The CDR3 is 14 amino acids. The DNA of the CDR3 is TGCGCCAGCAGCCCTCCCGACGGCGACACTGAAGCTTTCTTT. It translates to CASSPPDGDTEAFF.

There are many counts of this clonotype. The chain recombines TRBV30 with TRBJ1-1; unclear D gene. Trimming took off 4 bases at V and 1 base at J, with 7 bases between the two ends. This CDR3 is 12 amino acids long. Germline CDR1 GTSNPN, CDR2 SVGIG (reference sequence). CDR3 sequence reads: CAWTPGNTEAFF. The CDR3 DNA is TGTGCCTGGACTCCTGGGAACACTGAAGCTTTCTTT.

This clonotype has at least ten counts. The chain is built from TRBV6-5 and TRBJ2-5, with 8 bases that match TRBD1. V shed 4 bases, J shed 9 bases, and the junction held 16 bases outside the gene matches. Germline values: CDR1 MNHEY, CDR2 SVGAGI. This CDR3 is 16 amino acids long. DNA for the CDR3: TGTGCCAGCAGTTCCCGGGCCGCCGGGACAGGCGGCTCCCAGTACTTC. Amino acid sequence: CASSSRAAGTGGSQYF.

This clonotype was observed at least ten times. The chain's CDR3 is CASSYERGDNQPQHF. Here the CDR3 DNA reads TGTGCCAGCAGTTACGAGCGAGGGGATAATCAGCCCCAGCATTTT. The chain uses TRBV6-2 or TRBV6-3 and TRBJ1-5; tentative D call: TRBD1 (5 bases). Deletions cut 2 bases from V and 4 bases from J, with 12 bases between. This CDR3 is 15 amino acids long. Germline lookup yields CDR1 MNHEY and CDR2 SVGEGT.

This clonotype showed up many times. The chain links TRBV19 to TRBJ1-5, with D uncertain. The V gene lost 5 bases and the J gene lost 1 base, with 6 bases spanning the gap. Germline CDR1 reads LNHDA; CDR2 reads SQIVND (reference sequence). CDR3 length: 13 residues. The CDR3 nucleotides are TGTGCCAGTAGTTTTCAGAGCAATCAGCCCCAGCATTTT. This encodes CASSFQSNQPQHF.

Ten or more counts support this clonotype. The chain links TRBV3-1 to TRBJ2-7, with D unresolved. The CDR3 totals 15 residues. CDR1 and CDR2 (germline): LGHDT, YNNKEL (reference sequence). V was cut by 4 bases and J by 2 bases, with 15 bases left in between. The CDR3 nucleotides are TGTGCCAGCAGCCTCCTGCCGGACGCAACCTACGAGCAGTACTTC. Translated: CASSLLPDATYEQYF.

This clonotype was counted at least ten times. The chain uses TRBV30 and TRBJ1-1; 10 bases fit TRBD1. This CDR3 contains 14 residues. The ends lost 4 bases at V and 5 bases at J; junction bases unmatched: 7. Germline V gene sequence: CDR1 GTSNPN, CDR2 SVGIG (reference sequence). The CDR3 nucleotides are TGTGCCTGGACTCCGGGACAGGGGTTAACTGAAGCTTTCTTT. This translates into CAWTPGQGLTEAFF.

At least ten counts were recorded for this clonotype. This chain connects TRBV25-1 to TRBJ1-2; 8 bases map to TRBD1. This CDR3 comprises 13 residues. V lost 3 bases, J lost 7 bases, and 4 bases stayed unmatched. Germline V gives CDR1 MGHDK, CDR2 SYGVNS. The CDR3 sequence: CASSDSGGSGYTF. The DNA for the CDR3 is TGTGCCAGCAGTGACTCAGGGGGCTCTGGCTACACCTTC.

The V and J genes are TRBV27 and TRBJ1-5, with 7 bases lining up with TRBD1. V dropped 2 bases and J dropped 5; count of bases not matched to a gene: 3. CDR1 and CDR2 from the germline V gene are MNHEY and SMNVEV (reference sequence). The CDR3 loop spans 14 amino acids. In nucleotides, the CDR3 is TGTGCCAGCAGTTTAGAGGGGGCGGATCAGCCCCAGCATTTT. Its translation is CASSLEGADQPQHF.

This clonotype was seen many times. The chain carries TRBV30 and TRBJ2-7, with D possibly matching TRBD1 (6 bases). V shed 5 bases and J shed 1 base, with 12 bases lying between them. CDR1 and CDR2 from the germline V gene are GTSNPN and SVGIG (reference sequence). The CDR3 has 13 amino acids. DNA of the CDR3: TGTGCCTGGGGTCGGACAGTTTCCTACGAGCAGTACTTC. Its protein is CAWGRTVSYEQYF. The variable domain in full, completed from reference TRBV30 and TRBJ2-7, reads SQTIHQWPATLVQPVGSPLSLECTVEGTSNPNLYWYRQAAGRGLQLLFYSVGIGQISSEVPQNLSASRPQDRQFILSSKKLLLSDSGFYLCAWGRTVSYEQYFGPGTRLTVT.

This clonotype showed up many times. V is TRBV28 and J is TRBJ2-5, with D perhaps given as TRBD1 or TRBD2 (6 bases each). Deletions cut 6 bases from V and 4 bases from J, with 24 bases between. Germline assignment: CDR1 MDHEN and CDR2 SYDVKM. The CDR3 has 17 residues. The CDR3 loop is CASSRAQRRGARETQYF. DNA for the CDR3: TGTGCCAGCAGCCGCGCCCAAAGGAGGGGGGCTCGAGAGACCCAGTACTTC.

This clonotype was seen repeatedly, ten times or more. The CDR3 DNA is TGTGCCAGTAGTATTAGGGATCGGACGAAGCAAGAGACCCAGTACTTC. Its protein product is CASSIRDRTKQETQYF. This chain links TRBV19 with TRBJ2-5, with D unresolved. CDR1 LNHDA and CDR2 SQIVND come from the germline V gene (reference sequence). The CDR3 contains 16 residues. Deletions cut 3 bases from V and 2 bases from J, with 16 bases between.